This TCR beta chain is from a study of cytomegalovirus exposure and HLA in healthy donors (TCRdb year 2017). With respect to the entire study: In an earlier analysis of approximately 500 of the donors, 276 Gb of sequence data and approximately 100 million unique TCR beta sequences from roughly 190 million T cells were reported. The genetic ancestry cluster associated with self-reported Caucasian donors included 65% to 90% of the roughly 410 genotyped donors. The study profiled the T cell repertoires of fewer than 850 subjects by immunosequencing and related them to cytomegalovirus serostatus. In addition to the first cohort of 650 to 750 subjects, a separate validation cohort of around 110 different subjects was used. In the later analysis, no new phenotypic data were used to find candidate immune exposures; instead, reliance was placed on TCR beta sequences and their occurrence across donors. About five DR-DQ haplotypes were treated as single units for association and clustering because of strong linkage in the cohort. Donor age, sex, ethnicity and CMV serostatus were compiled together with the repertoire data. To decide whether each TCR beta V gene segment behaved as functional or pseudogenic, an earlier analysis of approximately 590 of the donors relied on high-throughput TCR beta sequencing. All discovery cohort repertoires had been generated on a single sequencing platform. An early release that covered fewer than 800 HLA-typed donors contained about 290 gigabases of sequencing data and roughly 84 million unique TCR sequences. In a later analysis, previously published TCR beta repertoires from 670 or so donors were re-analyzed and high-resolution HLA genotyping was added so that TCR occurrence patterns could be studied. To predict cytomegalovirus infection status, the study combined high-throughput TCR immunosequencing, statistical association of individual TCRs with disease status, and machine learning. The study aimed to test whether signatures of past pathogen exposure could be identified by cataloging public T cell receptors. HLA typing included class I and class II loci at four-digit resolution. Genome-wide SNP genotypes for about 65% of the 666 donors were used in a later genetic analysis, which treated that subset as a discovery cohort. Typing coverage varied by locus: roughly 629-640 donors for A, B, C, DRB1 and DQB1; roughly 520 for DQA1; nearly 610 for DPA1; some 470 for DPB1. Across about 380 genotyped donors of the cohort, an average of about 200,000 unique TCR beta nucleotide sequences per donor were sequenced, and around 20% of those sequences were non-productive.

Including cysteine and phenylalanine, the CDR3 has 13 amino acids. The CDR3 DNA has 39 bases and is translated from base 1. From a lookup of the germline V gene, CDR1 and CDR2 are MNHEY and SVGAGI. Receptor libraries were prepared by the immunoSEQ multiplex PCR assay. A mixture of 60 forward primers for TCR Vbeta segments and 13 reverse primers for TCR Jbeta segments was used in the multiplex PCR. The CDR3 region of rearranged TCR beta genes was amplified from genomic DNA with a multiplex PCR assay. The amplified TCR beta libraries were sequenced on the Illumina HiSeq System as 87-base-pair reads. The paper's data handling went like this. A later analysis tallied 80 million to 95 million unique TCR beta chains across the 666 repertoires, and around 10 million of those chains were shared by two or more donors. Raw reads were error-corrected and collapsed into unique sequences by a nearest-neighbor algorithm in which closely related sequences were merged to remove PCR and sequencing errors. Alignment of CDR3 sequences to IMGT reference sequences was used to assign V, D and J gene segments. For a sequence to be retained, a match of at least six nucleotides to both a V gene segment and a J gene segment was required. Rearrangements were classified as productive when the CDR3 lacked stop codons and remained in frame with V and J, and all other rearrangements were classified as non-productive. Following IMGT convention, CDR3 was defined as the stretch from the second conserved V-encoded cysteine to the conserved J-encoded phenylalanine. Sequences without an unambiguous match to a single V gene segment were excluded from the earlier analysis of approximately 560 of the donors. In an earlier analysis of 587 of the donors, V segments were called functional above 56.7% productive rearrangements and were called segregating when the between-donor standard deviation exceeded 5%. To diagnose cytomegalovirus status from the catalog of TCR beta chain sequences, a statistical classification framework was built. A later analysis assigned V and J genes by comparing TCR nucleotide sequences with IMGT/GENE-DB human TR gene sequences. The TCRdist pipeline was used in a later analysis to assign CDR3 sequences and most-parsimonious VDJ recombination scenarios. In a later analysis, every TCR beta chain was defined by the combination of its CDR3 amino acid sequence and its V-gene family, and reads without a unique V-gene family were dropped. To address suspected cross-contamination and a sequencing artifact, a later analysis removed 550 to 750 highly shared, low-generation-probability nucleotide sequences. For each public chain, a later analysis derived a clonal expansion index from normalized ranks of inferred template counts within each repertoire. In a later analysis, generation probabilities were computed with a VDJ recombination model fitted to out-of-frame rearrangements, and the resulting probabilities were checked against IGoR. A later analysis scored TCR-TCR, TCR-HLA and TCR-CMV co-occurrence with hypergeometric tests, applying a repertoire-size bias correction to TCR pairs. A later analysis estimated false discovery rates by permuting HLA or CMV assignments 20 times. A later analysis grouped co-occurring TCRs with DBSCAN, adding TCRdist sequence similarity when clustering within HLA-allele-positive subsets. For co-occurrence clustering, repertoires with fewer than 30,000 or more than 120,000 public chains were excluded, along with a handful of repertoires with anomalous nucleotide sharing. Entries here come from immuneACCESS through TCRdb and include only in-frame sequences with V and J called. Some clones fail to appear in such tables; in the studies checked, an unresolved V gene covers under half of the shortfall, and the cause of the remainder is unknown. The DNA gave D and trimming, while V, J and clone size come from that table. In this sample the table shows about 120,000 clones, 75% of which occur a single time. The top ten clonotypes cover about 2.7% of the sample.

The cohort comprised fewer than 750 healthy bone marrow donors. Cohort members were all nominally healthy when sampled, although unrecorded immune exposures were likely present. The donor tested CMV seropositive, placing the donor among the 250 to 350 seropositive members of the cohort. A peripheral blood sample was provided by each donor, and peripheral blood mononuclear cells were used for TCR beta sequencing. The Qiagen DNeasy Blood Extraction Kit was used to extract genomic DNA from the blood cell samples. About this clone: Its antigen has not been determined. Base quality data are lacking; no much larger clone is found one base away.

The full study reports these points: Across donors, most TCR sequences were observed very rarely, whereas some public TCRs were present in many individuals. A later genetic analysis associated a missense DCLRE1C variant with V-gene and J-gene trimming of TCR beta chains, and an independent cohort replicated the association. In vitro tests confirmed that a few of the cytomegalovirus-associated TCR beta chains recognize cytomegalovirus antigens. A further reported finding was that TCR beta sequences accurately predicted the HLA-A and HLA-B alleles for most subjects in the first cohort. Because counts were too low, roughly 17 rarely observed V segments, including chromosome 9 orphons, were left out of the earlier analysis of a few hundred of the donors. Compared with the approximately 700-donor mean, donors in an Asian-associated ancestry cluster had fewer N-insertions in productive TCRs, according to a later genetic analysis. This cohort had only TCR beta chains sequenced, and the lack of alpha or paired-chain data limited which features could be detected. In a later analysis, the rate of TCR association differed among HLA loci, with DRB1 alleles having the most associated TCRs and HLA-C alleles having the fewest. A group of highly shared sequence variants was considered likely to be a technical artifact of the sequencing pipeline. In an earlier analysis of 587 of the donors, most TCR beta V segments appeared in productive rearrangements about 87% or about 30% of the time, broadly matching IMGT annotations. In the study, around 160 TCR beta chains were listed as associated with cytomegalovirus. The presence/absence analyses assumed that sequencing depth was roughly uniform across donors, and that assumption may not be true. It was suggested by the authors that the approach could potentially be generalized to other disease states and immunological phenotypes. CMV serostatus was the only immune exposure information available for the cohort. Correlated functional status among segregating V segments might reflect linkage disequilibrium, but an unknown experimental factor could not be ruled out. When HLA alleles, especially DR and DQ, strongly co-occurred, TCR associations were difficult to assign to individual alleles. Because some donors lacked HLA typing at each locus, the association tests relied only on the typed subset. A later analysis found that most CMV-associated TCR beta chains appeared HLA-restricted, with HLA associations seemingly driven largely by CMV exposure. Specific HLA alleles were associated with over 15,000 TCR beta sequences at a false discovery rate of 0.05 in a later analysis. The classifier was reported to diagnose cytomegalovirus status with high specificity and sensitivity in both the original and validation cohorts. Some IMGT-functional V segments, including TRBV6-2 and TRBV6-3, could not be distinguished by the 87-base-pair reads and were therefore excluded. In a later analysis, HLA-associated TCR beta chains showed more clonal expansion and lower generation probabilities than non-associated chains that were equally common. A later analysis reported that several top co-occurrence clusters appeared linked to parvovirus B19, influenza, CMV and Epstein-Barr virus.

The sequence came from a woman aged 35 to 49 in good health and CMV-seropositive. This receptor chain uses TRBV6-5 and TRBJ2-5; the D gene identity is not certain. The tail of the sequence fits TRBJ2-7 better, so the J call may be wrong. Material for sequencing was PBMCs. The DNA sequence follows: TGTGCCAGCAGTTACTCAGCTAGCTACGAGCAGTACTTC. Its product reads: CASSYSASYEQYF.